A selection of T cell receptor beta chains follows, all from one sample in a study of blood T cells in healthy people across ages. Each CDR3 protein gets one entry after TCRdb re-called the 5' RACE reads with MiXCR. This table holds about 1.5 million distinct CDR3 sequences, roughly two fifths found once. The sequencing input was blood. The receptors shown here come from a woman in her late teens or twenties in good health. Both conserved end residues are part of each CDR3. The D gene is left open where the match is weak. For some rows the clone size is stated as once, few or many, or as a class when expanded; others skip it.

clone size: -; V gene: TRBV12-3/TRBV12-4; D gene: -; J gene: TRBJ2-5; CDR3 protein: CASSFRLDGEQYF; CDR3 DNA: TGTGCCAGCAGTTTTCGGTTAGACGGTGAGCAGTACTTC
clone size: -; V gene: TRBV7-3; D gene: TRBD1; J gene: TRBJ2-3; CDR3 protein: CASSSQGTGSTDTQYF; CDR3 DNA: TGTGCCAGCAGCTCCCAGGGGACAGGGTCGACAGATACGCAGTATTTT
clone size: few; V gene: TRBV12-3/TRBV12-4; D gene: -; J gene: TRBJ1-4; CDR3 protein: CASSLMTQKEKLFF; CDR3 DNA: TGTGCCAGCAGTTTGATGACCCAGAAGGAAAAACTGTTTTTT
clone size: -; V gene: TRBV20-1; D gene: -; J gene: TRBJ1-4; CDR3 protein: CSAPRGGSAEKLFF; CDR3 DNA: TGCAGTGCTCCGAGGGGAGGGAGCGCTGAAAAACTGTTTTTT
clone size: -; V gene: TRBV7-9; D gene: -; J gene: TRBJ2-3; CDR3 protein: CASSSHQTSTDTQYF; CDR3 DNA: TGTGCCAGCAGCTCCCACCAGACTAGCACAGATACGCAGTATTTT
clone size: few; V gene: TRBV20-1; D gene: -; J gene: TRBJ1-1; CDR3 protein: CSARSAEEAFF; CDR3 DNA: TGCAGTGCTAGATCCGCAGAGGAAGCTTTCTTT
clone size: -; V gene: TRBV11-2; D gene: -; J gene: TRBJ1-1; CDR3 protein: CASSLEEAGLEAFF; CDR3 DNA: TGTGCCAGCAGCTTAGAAGAGGCAGGCCTTGAAGCTTTCTTT
clone size: -; V gene: TRBV6-1; D gene: TRBD2; J gene: TRBJ2-3; CDR3 protein: CASRGSGLGADTQYF; CDR3 DNA: TGTGCCAGCAGGGGATCGGGACTAGGGGCAGATACGCAGTATTTT
clone size: -; V gene: TRBV29-1; D gene: -; J gene: TRBJ1-3; CDR3 protein: CSVGAGAGNTIYF; CDR3 DNA: TGCAGCGTTGGTGCAGGGGCTGGAAACACCATATATTTT
clone size: -; V gene: TRBV4-1; D gene: -; J gene: TRBJ2-2; CDR3 protein: CASSQFIGELFF; CDR3 DNA: TGCGCCAGCAGCCAATTTATCGGGGAGCTGTTTTTT
clone size: -; V gene: TRBV4-1; D gene: -; J gene: TRBJ1-3; CDR3 protein: CASSQDPRGGPGNTIYF; CDR3 DNA: TGCGCCAGCAGCCAAGACCCTAGGGGGGGCCCTGGAAACACCATATATTTT
clone size: many; V gene: TRBV7-2; D gene: -; J gene: TRBJ2-7; CDR3 protein: CASSLVTSSYEQYF; CDR3 DNA: TGTGCCAGCAGCTTAGTCACGAGCTCCTACGAGCAGTACTTC
clone size: -; V gene: TRBV6-2/TRBV6-3; D gene: -; J gene: TRBJ2-5; CDR3 protein: CASSYYQKETQYF; CDR3 DNA: TGTGCCAGCAGTTACTACCAGAAAGAGACCCAGTACTTC
clone size: few; V gene: TRBV6-2/TRBV6-3; D gene: -; J gene: TRBJ2-7; CDR3 protein: CASSYSRADAYEQYF; CDR3 DNA: TGTGCCAGCAGTTACTCGAGGGCAGACGCCTACGAGCAGTACTTC
clone size: -; V gene: TRBV7-2; D gene: TRBD2; J gene: TRBJ2-7; CDR3 protein: CASSLRTSGVIYEQYF; CDR3 DNA: TGTGCCAGCAGCCTACGGACTAGCGGAGTAATCTACGAGCAGTACTTC
clone size: -; V gene: TRBV7-9; D gene: -; J gene: TRBJ2-7; CDR3 protein: CASSLASGSMYEQYF; CDR3 DNA: TGTGCCAGCAGCTTAGCCTCCGGGTCAATGTACGAGCAGTACTTC
clone size: -; V gene: TRBV7-9; D gene: TRBD1; J gene: TRBJ1-2; CDR3 protein: CASSRGQGALGYGYTF; CDR3 DNA: TGTGCCAGCAGCCGGGGACAGGGGGCGTTGGGATATGGCTACACCTTC
clone size: -; V gene: TRBV3-1; D gene: -; J gene: TRBJ1-1; CDR3 protein: CASSQEERVGLDTEAFF; CDR3 DNA: TGTGCCAGCAGCCAAGAAGAGAGGGTAGGTCTGGACACTGAAGCTTTCTTT
clone size: many; V gene: TRBV29-1; D gene: -; J gene: TRBJ1-1; CDR3 protein: CSVGGVLNTEAFF; CDR3 DNA: TGCAGCGTTGGAGGGGTATTGAACACTGAAGCTTTCTTT
clone size: few; V gene: TRBV29-1; D gene: -; J gene: TRBJ1-2; CDR3 protein: CSVEDDNYGYTF; CDR3 DNA: TGCAGCGTTGAAGATGATAACTATGGCTACACCTTC
clone size: -; V gene: TRBV6-2/TRBV6-3; D gene: -; J gene: TRBJ2-7; CDR3 protein: CASSYAGLPYEQYF; CDR3 DNA: TGTGCCAGCAGTTACGCGGGACTCCCCTACGAGCAGTACTTC
clone size: few; V gene: TRBV30; D gene: -; J gene: TRBJ2-1; CDR3 protein: CAWSVNARRGNNEQFF; CDR3 DNA: TGTGCCTGGAGTGTAAACGCGCGGCGGGGTAACAATGAGCAGTTCTTC
clone size: -; V gene: TRBV7-2; D gene: -; J gene: TRBJ2-1; CDR3 protein: CTSSLASRANEQFF; CDR3 DNA: TGTACCAGCAGCTTAGCCAGCAGAGCCAATGAGCAGTTCTTC
clone size: -; V gene: TRBV4-3; D gene: TRBD2; J gene: TRBJ2-1; CDR3 protein: CASSQDRLAGGDQQFF; CDR3 DNA: TGCGCCAGCAGCCAAGATCGACTAGCGGGGGGCGACCAGCAGTTCTTC
clone size: -; V gene: TRBV2; D gene: -; J gene: TRBJ2-5; CDR3 protein: CASSENQADEQYF; CDR3 DNA: TGTGCCAGCAGTGAAAATCAGGCGGATGAGCAGTACTTC
clone size: few; V gene: TRBV6-1; D gene: -; J gene: TRBJ2-2; CDR3 protein: CASSVRNTGELFF; CDR3 DNA: TGTGCCAGCAGTGTCAGGAACACCGGGGAGCTGTTTTTT
clone size: -; V gene: TRBV11-3; D gene: -; J gene: TRBJ2-1; CDR3 protein: CASGSTHNEQFF; CDR3 DNA: TGTGCCAGCGGGTCGACCCACAATGAGCAGTTCTTC
clone size: -; V gene: TRBV7-9; D gene: -; J gene: TRBJ2-5; CDR3 protein: CASSFSGAVETQYF; CDR3 DNA: TGTGCCAGCAGCTTCTCGGGGGCTGTAGAGACCCAGTACTTC
clone size: few; V gene: TRBV29-1; D gene: -; J gene: TRBJ1-2; CDR3 protein: CSAAGGSRNYGYTF; CDR3 DNA: TGCAGCGCCGCGGGGGGCAGTAGAAACTATGGCTACACCTTC
clone size: few; V gene: TRBV4-1; D gene: TRBD2; J gene: TRBJ2-7; CDR3 protein: CASSQGIAGFYEQYF; CDR3 DNA: TGCGCCAGCAGCCAAGGAATAGCGGGGTTCTACGAGCAGTACTTC
clone size: -; V gene: TRBV20-1; D gene: -; J gene: TRBJ2-1; CDR3 protein: CSASAGSSLNEQFF; CDR3 DNA: TGCAGTGCTAGTGCGGGCTCTAGTCTCAATGAGCAGTTCTTC
clone size: once; V gene: TRBV12-3/TRBV12-4; D gene: TRBD1; J gene: TRBJ1-1; CDR3 protein: CASTLGDRSMNTEAFF; CDR3 DNA: TGTGCCAGCACGCTTGGGGACAGGTCGATGAACACTGAAGCTTTCTTT
clone size: -; V gene: TRBV7-9; D gene: -; J gene: TRBJ1-1; CDR3 protein: CASSLVRGYTEAFF; CDR3 DNA: TGTGCCAGCAGCTTGGTACGAGGCTACACTGAAGCTTTCTTT